Many counts were recorded for the clone carrying this T cell receptor beta chain. CDR3 length equals 13 residues. Trimming took off 3 bases at V and 1 base at J, with 9 bases between the two ends. Germline V lookup: CDR1 DFQATT, CDR2 SNEGSKA (reference sequence). TCRdb redid the calling of the RT-PCR reads with MiXCR, one entry per CDR3 protein. The sample shows about a million distinct CDR3 sequences, more than 15% of them seen only once. This entry comes from a study of patients and donors after allogeneic stem cell transplantation. The receptor was derived from a human donor who was either an allogeneic HSCT recipient or a stem cell or donor lymphocyte infusion donor (not recorded which). It is not recorded whose cells these are; they may come from a transplant donor. The material sequenced was blood, either unsorted or a sorted T cell fraction (not recorded which). The chain joins TRBV20-1 to TRBJ1-1, with a weak D call TRBD1 (5 bases). The chain's CDR3 is CSASGQGNTEAFF. The DNA of the CDR3 is TGCAGTGCTAGCGGGCAGGGGAACACTGAAGCTTTCTTT.